One T cell receptor beta chain is described in this entry. Its antigen is as yet unknown. This entry belongs to a study of T-cell memory formation after mild COVID-19. General study findings and limits: Confirmation was lacking for SARS-CoV-2 specificity of second-wave clones that peaked on day 37. Largely, contracting CD4+ clones fell within CM and EM, and contracting CD8+ clones within EMRA. Detection of some responders pre-infection suggested pre-existing cross-reactive memory T cells participated.

A single record per CDR3 protein comes from TCRdb applying MiXCR to the 5' RACE reads. The sample yields roughly 310,000 distinct CDR3 sequences, more than 15% seen once. V was clipped by 6 bases and J by 4 bases, with 5 bases between them. The CDR3 spans 11 residues. Germline lookup yields CDR1 MNHEY and CDR2 SVGEGT. This chain links TRBV6-2 or TRBV6-3 with TRBJ2-3; D gene unclear. This TCR was sampled from a man aged 18 to 29 who had mild COVID-19 (a few samples of this study predate the infection). Cell type and time point are not known. The material sequenced was PBMCs or a T cell subset sorted from them (not recorded which). The CDR3 bases are TGTGCCAGCAGGTCTTCAGATACGCAGTATTTT. This sequence encodes CASRSSDTQYF.